The rows below give T cell receptor beta chains drawn from one sample of a study of blood T cell repertoires in COVID-19. TCRdb keeps only in-frame clones here, not all; method: immunoSEQ multiplex PCR. The sample lists some 33,000 clones; approximately 82% were seen once. The specimen was peripheral blood. These receptors came from a human donor in a cohort sampled during active COVID-19. The CDR3 runs from the conserved cysteine through the conserved F or W. Fields, in order: CDR3 DNA, CDR3 protein, D gene, CDR3 length, clone size, J gene, V gene. The D gene is left open where the match is weak. The size field is filled for only some rows; it gives once, few, many or a size class.

cdr3_nt: TGTGCCAGCTCACCTGGACAGGGACACTCTGGAAACACCATATATTTT
cdr3_aa: CASSPGQGHSGNTIYF
d_call: TRBD1
cdr3_length: 16
clone_size: .
j_call: TRBJ1-3
v_call: TRBV18

cdr3_nt: TGTGCCAGCTCTAGCGGGGGGACCAATGAGCAGTTCTTC
cdr3_aa: CASSSGGTNEQFF
d_call: TRBD2
cdr3_length: 13
clone_size: .
j_call: TRBJ2-1
v_call: TRBV28

cdr3_nt: TGTGCCAGCAGTTACCCAAAAGGGGGCGGCCTTTCACCCCTCCACTTT
cdr3_aa: CASSYPKGGGLSPLHF
d_call: TRBD1
cdr3_length: 16
clone_size: .
j_call: TRBJ1-6
v_call: TRBV6-6

cdr3_nt: TGTGCCAGCAGTTTGAGGACTAGCGGGGGGGCCGTCGAGCAGTACTTC
cdr3_aa: CASSLRTSGGAVEQYF
d_call: TRBD2
cdr3_length: 16
clone_size: large
j_call: TRBJ2-7
v_call: TRBV27

cdr3_nt: TGTGCCAGCAGTTTATATCCCCCAACGCCGAGGACAGGGGCGGGGACAGATACGCAGTATTTT
cdr3_aa: CASSLYPPTPRTGAGTDTQYF
d_call: TRBD1
cdr3_length: 21
clone_size: .
j_call: TRBJ2-3
v_call: TRBV27

cdr3_nt: TGTGCCAGCAGCACTTATAGGAACACTGAAGCTTTCTTT
cdr3_aa: CASSTYRNTEAFF
d_call: .
cdr3_length: 13
clone_size: .
j_call: TRBJ1-1
v_call: TRBV11-2

cdr3_nt: TGTGCCAGCAGGACTAGCGGGGGTTATACGCAGTATTTT
cdr3_aa: CASRTSGGYTQYF
d_call: TRBD2
cdr3_length: 13
clone_size: .
j_call: TRBJ2-3
v_call: TRBV27

cdr3_nt: TGCGCCAGCAGCCCACTACAGGGGGCGAAGGAAAAACTGTTTTTT
cdr3_aa: CASSPLQGAKEKLFF
d_call: TRBD1
cdr3_length: 15
clone_size: .
j_call: TRBJ1-4
v_call: TRBV4-3

cdr3_nt: TGTGCCAGCAGCCAAGACAGCGGGGGGAGGGAGAATGAGCAGTTCTTC
cdr3_aa: CASSQDSGGRENEQFF
d_call: TRBD2
cdr3_length: 16
clone_size: .
j_call: TRBJ2-1
v_call: TRBV4-2

cdr3_nt: TGTGCCACCGGGGGGGGCGGGGGCAATCAGCCCCAGCATTTT
cdr3_aa: CATGGGGGNQPQHF
d_call: .
cdr3_length: 14
clone_size: .
j_call: TRBJ1-5
v_call: TRBV19

cdr3_nt: TGTGCCAGCAGCCCGCAACAGGGTGGATGGTACGAGCAGTACTTC
cdr3_aa: CASSPQQGGWYEQYF
d_call: .
cdr3_length: 15
clone_size: .
j_call: TRBJ2-7
v_call: TRBV7-2

cdr3_nt: TGTGCCAGCAGCTCCACCGGGATTGCGGGGGGGGAGCTGTTTTTT
cdr3_aa: CASSSTGIAGGELFF
d_call: .
cdr3_length: 15
clone_size: .
j_call: TRBJ2-2
v_call: TRBV7-3

cdr3_nt: TGTGCCAGCAGTAGGGACAGGGTAGGAGATACGCAGTATTTT
cdr3_aa: CASSRDRVGDTQYF
d_call: TRBD1
cdr3_length: 14
clone_size: .
j_call: TRBJ2-3
v_call: TRBV7-9

cdr3_nt: TGCGCCAGCAGCACCTCCGGCACTGAAGCTTTCTTT
cdr3_aa: CASSTSGTEAFF
d_call: .
cdr3_length: 12
clone_size: .
j_call: TRBJ1-1
v_call: TRBV5-1

cdr3_nt: TGTGCCAGCAGTGTTACATACGAGCAGTACTTC
cdr3_aa: CASSVTYEQYF
d_call: .
cdr3_length: 11
clone_size: .
j_call: TRBJ2-7
v_call: TRBV12-3/TRBV12-4

cdr3_nt: TGTGCCAGCAGTTACGCATCCCCCGGGTCCGCTGGAGACGAGCAGTACTTC
cdr3_aa: CASSYASPGSAGDEQYF
d_call: .
cdr3_length: 17
clone_size: once
j_call: TRBJ2-7
v_call: TRBV6-2/TRBV6-3

cdr3_nt: TGCAGTGCTACCTATGGAGATACGCAGTATTTT
cdr3_aa: CSATYGDTQYF
d_call: .
cdr3_length: 11
clone_size: .
j_call: TRBJ2-3
v_call: TRBV20-1

cdr3_nt: TGCGCCAGCTGGGACAGGGGGCAGCTGAACACTGAAGCTTTCTTT
cdr3_aa: CASWDRGQLNTEAFF
d_call: TRBD1
cdr3_length: 15
clone_size: many
j_call: TRBJ1-1
v_call: TRBV5-1

cdr3_nt: TGCGCCAGCAGCTTGGGACGACAGGGCAATGAAAAACTGTTTTTT
cdr3_aa: CASSLGRQGNEKLFF
d_call: TRBD1
cdr3_length: 15
clone_size: .
j_call: TRBJ1-4
v_call: TRBV5-1

cdr3_nt: TGTGCCACCAGTGACGGACAGTTCTCCTACAATGAGCAGTTCTTC
cdr3_aa: CATSDGQFSYNEQFF
d_call: .
cdr3_length: 15
clone_size: once
j_call: TRBJ2-1
v_call: TRBV24-1

cdr3_nt: TGTGCCAGCAGCGGAGGGGTTTTCACTAATGAAAAACTGTTTTTT
cdr3_aa: CASSGGVFTNEKLFF
d_call: .
cdr3_length: 15
clone_size: .
j_call: TRBJ1-4
v_call: TRBV5-6

cdr3_nt: TGTGCCAGCAGCGTAGAACAGGGTGGTATGAATGGCTACACCTTC
cdr3_aa: CASSVEQGGMNGYTF
d_call: .
cdr3_length: 15
clone_size: .
j_call: TRBJ1-2
v_call: TRBV9

cdr3_nt: TGTGCCAGCTTACCCGAGGAGGGGTTTAACAATGAGCAGTTCTTC
cdr3_aa: CASLPEEGFNNEQFF
d_call: .
cdr3_length: 15
clone_size: .
j_call: TRBJ2-1
v_call: TRBV18

cdr3_nt: TGTGCCAGCAGCTTAGTTAGGGGGTATGAAAAACTGTTTTTT
cdr3_aa: CASSLVRGYEKLFF
d_call: .
cdr3_length: 14
clone_size: .
j_call: TRBJ1-4
v_call: TRBV11-2

cdr3_nt: TGTGCCAGCAGTTTTGCTGGACAGGGAAGCACAGATACGCAGTATTTT
cdr3_aa: CASSFAGQGSTDTQYF
d_call: TRBD1
cdr3_length: 16
clone_size: .
j_call: TRBJ2-3
v_call: TRBV28

cdr3_nt: TGTGCCAGCAGCTTAGGATCGACAGGGGCGAACTATGGCTACACCTTC
cdr3_aa: CASSLGSTGANYGYTF
d_call: TRBD1
cdr3_length: 16
clone_size: .
j_call: TRBJ1-2
v_call: TRBV7-2

cdr3_nt: TGCGCCAGCAGCCCGACAATTAGCTCTGGAAACACCATATATTTT
cdr3_aa: CASSPTISSGNTIYF
d_call: .
cdr3_length: 15
clone_size: medium-sized
j_call: TRBJ1-3
v_call: TRBV4-1

cdr3_nt: TGTGCCATCAGTGACTCTGGACTGTCCTACGAGCAGTACTTC
cdr3_aa: CAISDSGLSYEQYF
d_call: .
cdr3_length: 14
clone_size: .
j_call: TRBJ2-7
v_call: TRBV10-3

cdr3_nt: TGTGCCAGCAGTCTGCGGGACAGGGCCTCGTGGTATGCCGGGGAGCTGTTTTTT
cdr3_aa: CASSLRDRASWYAGELFF
d_call: TRBD1
cdr3_length: 18
clone_size: .
j_call: TRBJ2-2
v_call: TRBV27

cdr3_nt: TGTGCCAGTAGTATATTCGGGGGGGCCGTAGATACGCAGTATTTT
cdr3_aa: CASSIFGGAVDTQYF
d_call: TRBD2
cdr3_length: 15
clone_size: .
j_call: TRBJ2-3
v_call: TRBV19

cdr3_nt: TGCGCCAGCAGTGAACAGGGCGATAATTCACCCCTCCACTTT
cdr3_aa: CASSEQGDNSPLHF
d_call: .
cdr3_length: 14
clone_size: .
j_call: TRBJ1-6
v_call: TRBV5-1

cdr3_nt: TGTGCCAGCAGCTGGCTCGGGGGGGCCTACAATGAGCAGTTCTTC
cdr3_aa: CASSWLGGAYNEQFF
d_call: TRBD2
cdr3_length: 15
clone_size: .
j_call: TRBJ2-1
v_call: TRBV11-2

cdr3_nt: TGTGCCAGCAGATTGGGGGGGGGTAACACTGAAGCTTTCTTT
cdr3_aa: CASRLGGGNTEAFF
d_call: .
cdr3_length: 14
clone_size: .
j_call: TRBJ1-1
v_call: TRBV6-5

cdr3_nt: TGCGCCAGCAGTCAAAGATACCGGGACAACAATCAGCCCCAGCATTTT
cdr3_aa: CASSQRYRDNNQPQHF
d_call: .
cdr3_length: 16
clone_size: .
j_call: TRBJ1-5
v_call: TRBV23-1

cdr3_nt: TGTGCCAGCGAGGCACACCCGAAAAGCACAGATACGCAGTATTTT
cdr3_aa: CASEAHPKSTDTQYF
d_call: .
cdr3_length: 15
clone_size: .
j_call: TRBJ2-3
v_call: TRBV21-1

cdr3_nt: TGTGCCACCAGCAGATCGGGACAGGACAATCAGCCCCAGCATTTT
cdr3_aa: CATSRSGQDNQPQHF
d_call: TRBD1
cdr3_length: 15
clone_size: .
j_call: TRBJ1-5
v_call: TRBV15

cdr3_nt: TGTGCCAGCAAAACTTACCCCGACAGGGGAGGGTATGGCTACACCTTC
cdr3_aa: CASKTYPDRGGYGYTF
d_call: TRBD1
cdr3_length: 16
clone_size: .
j_call: TRBJ1-2
v_call: TRBV5-6

cdr3_nt: TGTGCCAGCAGCCTAGCGGGGGCCCGGCAAGGCAATGAGCAGTTCTTC
cdr3_aa: CASSLAGARQGNEQFF
d_call: TRBD2
cdr3_length: 16
clone_size: .
j_call: TRBJ2-1
v_call: TRBV7-8

cdr3_nt: TGTGCCAGCACCCCCCCGGGGGTTTTATCCTATAATTCACCCCTCCACTTT
cdr3_aa: CASTPPGVLSYNSPLHF
d_call: .
cdr3_length: 17
clone_size: .
j_call: TRBJ1-6
v_call: TRBV28

cdr3_nt: TGCGCCAGCAGGTACAGCCAAGAGACCCAGTACTTC
cdr3_aa: CASRYSQETQYF
d_call: .
cdr3_length: 12
clone_size: .
j_call: TRBJ2-5
v_call: TRBV5-1

cdr3_nt: TGTGCCAGCAGCCGCGGACAGGGGGCCAACACCGGGGAGCTGTTTTTT
cdr3_aa: CASSRGQGANTGELFF
d_call: TRBD1
cdr3_length: 16
clone_size: .
j_call: TRBJ2-2
v_call: TRBV14

cdr3_nt: TGTGCCAGCAGCTTTTCAGGGGGTGAAGAGACCCAGTACTTC
cdr3_aa: CASSFSGGEETQYF
d_call: TRBD1
cdr3_length: 14
clone_size: .
j_call: TRBJ2-5
v_call: TRBV5-4

cdr3_nt: TGTGCCAGCAGCGCGGACAGGGGCCCCGGCTACACCTTC
cdr3_aa: CASSADRGPGYTF
d_call: TRBD1
cdr3_length: 13
clone_size: .
j_call: TRBJ1-2
v_call: TRBV7-2

cdr3_nt: TGTGCCAGCTCACCACGGGACAGGGGTGGAACAGATACGCAGTATTTT
cdr3_aa: CASSPRDRGGTDTQYF
d_call: TRBD1
cdr3_length: 16
clone_size: .
j_call: TRBJ2-3
v_call: TRBV18

cdr3_nt: TGTGCCAGCAGCCCCCCCGGGGGGGTCGGGGAGCTGTTTTTT
cdr3_aa: CASSPPGGVGELFF
d_call: TRBD2
cdr3_length: 14
clone_size: .
j_call: TRBJ2-2
v_call: TRBV3-1/TRBV3-2

cdr3_nt: TGTGCCAGCTCCCGGACAGGGAACACTGAAGCTTTCTTT
cdr3_aa: CASSRTGNTEAFF
d_call: TRBD1
cdr3_length: 13
clone_size: .
j_call: TRBJ1-1
v_call: TRBV18

cdr3_nt: TGTGCCAGCAGCCAACCTCAAACGGGAGAGACCCAGTACTTC
cdr3_aa: CASSQPQTGETQYF
d_call: .
cdr3_length: 14
clone_size: once
j_call: TRBJ2-5
v_call: TRBV4-2

cdr3_nt: TGTGCCAGTAGTATAACCCCGGGTTCGGCTTCACCCCTCCACTTT
cdr3_aa: CASSITPGSASPLHF
d_call: .
cdr3_length: 15
clone_size: .
j_call: TRBJ1-6
v_call: TRBV19

cdr3_nt: TGTGCCACCAGCAGAGATCAGGGGGCACCTGAAGCTTTCTTT
cdr3_aa: CATSRDQGAPEAFF
d_call: TRBD1
cdr3_length: 14
clone_size: .
j_call: TRBJ1-1
v_call: TRBV15

cdr3_nt: TGTGCCAGCAGCCCGACAGATAGCAATCAGCCCCAGCATTTT
cdr3_aa: CASSPTDSNQPQHF
d_call: .
cdr3_length: 14
clone_size: few
j_call: TRBJ1-5
v_call: TRBV28

cdr3_nt: TGTGCCAGTAGTTCCCGGGACACCACTAATGAAAAACTGTTTTTT
cdr3_aa: CASSSRDTTNEKLFF
d_call: .
cdr3_length: 15
clone_size: .
j_call: TRBJ1-4
v_call: TRBV19

cdr3_nt: TGTGCCAGCAGTGATTCTCTCGGTGCCGATGGCGAGCAGTACTTC
cdr3_aa: CASSDSLGADGEQYF
d_call: .
cdr3_length: 15
clone_size: .
j_call: TRBJ2-7
v_call: TRBV6-2/TRBV6-3